These 6 T cell receptor beta chains were sequenced from one sample in a study of T cell changes during pregnancy in multiple sclerosis. Sequencing was performed with immunoSEQ multiplex PCR; in TCRdb, only in-frame clones are kept and a portion is missing. The data show about 110,000 clones, about 90% seen once. The sequences come from peripheral blood, collected after pregnancy. The receptors originated from a female donor with multiple sclerosis, enrolled in a pregnancy study.

The J gene is TRBJ2-3, the V gene TRBV7-7; D is uncertain. The CDR3 sequence is 15 residues long. Germline loops: CDR1 SSHAT, CDR2 FNYEAQ (reference sequence). With 1 base removed from V and 0 bases from J, the gap between germline ends came to 8 bases. CDR3 amino acids: CASSLGPTSTDTQYF. CDR3 in DNA: TGTGCCAGCAGCTTAGGCCCGACTAGCACAGATACGCAGTATTTT.

The chain joins TRBV5-1 to TRBJ2-7; 13 bases are a match to TRBD2. Germline-derived CDR1 and CDR2 are SGHRS and YFSETQ. The trim removed 5 bases at V and 4 bases at J, leaving 9 bases unmatched. The CDR3 has 16 residues. CDR3 nucleotides: TGCGCCAGCAGACCTAGGACTAGCGGGAGAACGTACGAGCAGTACTTC. Residues: CASRPRTSGRTYEQYF.

The chain is built from TRBV7-3 and TRBJ2-2, with D perhaps TRBD2 (6 bases). The CDR3 runs to 17 residues. V was trimmed by 5 bases and J by 1 base, leaving 17 bases between them. CDR1 and CDR2 (germline): SGHTA, FQGTGA. The CDR3 reads CASSPPSAGRNTGELFF. The DNA for the CDR3 is TGTGCCAGCAGCCCGCCCTCGGCGGGAAGGAACACCGGGGAGCTGTTTTTT.

The CDR3 loop reads CASSVESSYNEQFF. The CDR3 coding sequence is TGTGCCAGCAGCGTAGAGAGCTCCTACAATGAGCAGTTCTTC. The chain recombines TRBV9 with TRBJ2-1; D not certain. In germline, CDR1 is SGDLS, CDR2 YYNGEE. The CDR3 totals 14 residues. With 0 bases removed from V and 0 bases from J, the gap between germline ends came to 4 bases. Using reference TRBV9 and TRBJ2-1 for the parts outside the CDR3, the full variable domain is DSGVTQTPKHLITATGQRVTLRCSPRSGDLSVYWYQQSLDQGLQFLIQYYNGEERAKGNILERFSAQQFPDLHSELNLSSLELGDSALYFCASSVESSYNEQFFGPGTRLTVL.

This CDR3 is CASSRDRGPTNTIYF. The CDR3 region has the DNA TGTGCCAGCAGCCGGGACAGGGGGCCTACAAACACCATATATTTT. The chain combines TRBV2 with TRBJ1-3; 12 bases are a match to TRBD1. The CDR3 covers 15 residues. Trimming took 6 bases from V and 6 from J; bases not matched to a gene: 6. The germline V gene encodes CDR1 SNHLY and CDR2 FYNNEI. Based on the CDR3 plus reference TRBV2 and TRBJ1-3, the full variable domain is EPEVTQTPSHQVTQMGQEVILRCVPISNHLYFYWYRQILGQKVEFLVSFYNNEISEKSEIFDDQFSVERPDGSNFTLKIRSTKLEDSAMYFCASSRDRGPTNTIYFGEGSWLTVV.

The CDR3 sequence is CASSRRFGQGYNEQFF. For the CDR3, the DNA is TGTGCCAGCAGCAGACGATTTGGACAGGGATACAATGAGCAGTTCTTC. V usage is TRBV7-6 and J usage is TRBJ2-1, with 8 bases lining up with TRBD1. Germline loops: CDR1 SGHVS, CDR2 FNYEAQ. Trimming removed 5 bases from V and 4 bases from J; junction bases left unmatched: 10. This CDR3 region has 16 residues.